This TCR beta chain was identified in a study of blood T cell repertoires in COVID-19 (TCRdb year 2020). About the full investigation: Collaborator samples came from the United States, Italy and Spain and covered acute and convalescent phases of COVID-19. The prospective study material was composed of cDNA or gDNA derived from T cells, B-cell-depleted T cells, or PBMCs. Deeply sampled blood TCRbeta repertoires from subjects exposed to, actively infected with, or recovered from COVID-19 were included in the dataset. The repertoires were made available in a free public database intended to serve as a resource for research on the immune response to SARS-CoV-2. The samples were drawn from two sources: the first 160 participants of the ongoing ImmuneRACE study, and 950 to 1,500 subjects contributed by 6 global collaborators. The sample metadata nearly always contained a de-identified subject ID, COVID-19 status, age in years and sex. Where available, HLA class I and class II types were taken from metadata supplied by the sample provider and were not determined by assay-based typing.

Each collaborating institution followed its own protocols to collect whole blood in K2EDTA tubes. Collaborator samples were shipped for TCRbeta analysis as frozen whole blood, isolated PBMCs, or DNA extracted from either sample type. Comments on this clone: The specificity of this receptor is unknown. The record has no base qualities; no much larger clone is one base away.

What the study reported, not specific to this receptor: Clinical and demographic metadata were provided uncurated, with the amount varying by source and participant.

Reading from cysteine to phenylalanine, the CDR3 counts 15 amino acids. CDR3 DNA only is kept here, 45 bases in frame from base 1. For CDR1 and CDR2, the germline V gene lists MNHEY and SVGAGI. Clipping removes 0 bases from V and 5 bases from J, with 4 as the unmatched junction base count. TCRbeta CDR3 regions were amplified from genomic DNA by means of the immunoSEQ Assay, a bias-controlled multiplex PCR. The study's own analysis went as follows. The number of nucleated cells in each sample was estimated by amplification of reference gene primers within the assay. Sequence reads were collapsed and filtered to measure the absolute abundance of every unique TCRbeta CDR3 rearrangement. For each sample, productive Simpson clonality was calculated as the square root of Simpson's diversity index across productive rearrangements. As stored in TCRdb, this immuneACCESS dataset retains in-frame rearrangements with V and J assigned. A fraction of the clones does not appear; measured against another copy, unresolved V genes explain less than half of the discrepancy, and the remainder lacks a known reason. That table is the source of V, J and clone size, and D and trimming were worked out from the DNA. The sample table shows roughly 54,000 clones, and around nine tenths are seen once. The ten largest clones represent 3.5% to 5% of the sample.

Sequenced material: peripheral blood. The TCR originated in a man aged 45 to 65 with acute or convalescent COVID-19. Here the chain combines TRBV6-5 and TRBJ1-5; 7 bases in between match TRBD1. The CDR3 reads CASSYSNRGDQPQHF. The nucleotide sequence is TGTGCCAGCAGTTACTCGAACAGGGGCGATCAGCCCCAGCATTTT.